A single sample is the source of the 26 T cell receptor beta chains below, sequenced in a study of T cells in women clearing cervical HPV infection. TCRdb's table, derived via immunoSEQ multiplex PCR, lists solely in-frame clones and lacks some. The sample table includes tens of thousands of clones. Source material: blood buffy coat. The receptors stem from a woman aged 18-69 years with a cervical HPV16 infection that either progressed to CIN3+ or cleared (not recorded which).

In the case of this clone: The observed sequence ends 3 residues before the CDR3 terminus, with the missing tail filled in from the germline J gene. The chain carries TRBV2 and TRBJ2-2; 11 nucleotides align to TRBD1. Looked up from germline, CDR1 is SNHLY and CDR2 is FYNNEI. The CDR3 totals 14 residues. Partial CDR3 DNA: TGTGCCAGCAGTCCGGGACAGGGGGACGAAAAG. Residues: CASSPGQGDEK. From start to end, the CDR3 is CASSPGQGDEKLFF.

On this clone: The CDR3 end falls 3 residues outside the read, so it is completed with the germline J gene. The chain combines TRBV20-1 with TRBJ2-7; D not certain. Germline CDR1 DFQATT, CDR2 SNEGSKA (reference sequence). Trimming left V 6 bases short and J 3 bases short, with 12 bases between. This CDR3 is built from 12 residues. Incomplete CDR3 DNA: TGCAGTGCCGTACCGGGTAACTACGAG. Translating it yields CSAVPGNYE. The entire CDR3 protein reads CSAVPGNYEQYF.

Remarks on this clone: At one boundary the junction diverges from the germline segment, which might be a read error. The CDR3 end is not reached by the read, which stops 3 residues before it; the germline J gene fills it in. The chain links TRBV4-2 to TRBJ1-4, with TRBD1 matching over 11 bases. CDR3 length: 14 amino acids. Germline V gene sequence: CDR1 LGHNA, CDR2 YNFKEQ. The CDR3 region is CASSQDRGPGKLFF. CDR3 DNA, as far as it was read: TGCGCCAGCAGCCAGGACAGGGGGCCGGGAAAA.

In the case of this clone: The CDR3 extends 3 residues past the end of the read, so its final part is completed from the germline J gene. The chain has TRBV19 and TRBJ2-3, with D possibly TRBD2 on 5 matching bases. CDR1 and CDR2 from the germline V gene are LNHDA and SQIVND (reference sequence). The CDR3 is made up of 16 amino acids. The V gene lost 5 bases and the J gene lost 5 bases, with 20 bases spanning the gap. The CDR3: CASSVNGPRAGDTQYF. The sequenced part of the CDR3 DNA is TGTGCCAGTAGTGTCAACGGACCGCGGGCGGGAGATACG.

A note on this clone: The CDR3 extends 3 residues past the end of the read, so its final part is completed from the germline J gene. V and J are TRBV5-1 and TRBJ1-2; 8 bases align to TRBD1. Germline CDR1 is SGHRS and CDR2 is YFSETQ. The CDR3 has 12 amino acids. The CDR3 sequence: CASSKTTGDYTF. CDR3 DNA, as far as it was read: TGCGCCAGCAGCAAAACGACAGGGGAC.

As regards this clone: The read finishes 3 residues shy of the CDR3 end, and the germline J gene is used to complete it. The chain recombines TRBV18 with TRBJ2-2; tentative D call: TRBD1 (6 bases). Germline loops: CDR1 KGHSH, CDR2 LQKENI. The CDR3 sequence is 15 residues long. The sequenced CDR3 bases are TGTGCCAGCTCACTACAACAGGGTAATCAGGAAAAG. Amino acids: CASSLQQGNQEK. The whole CDR3 reads CASSLQQGNQEKLFF.

Worth noting for this clone: The read ends 3 residues shy of where the CDR3 ends; the end is completed using the germline J gene. The chain couples TRBV19 to TRBJ1-2; TRBD1 agrees at 7 bases. CDR1 and CDR2 (germline): LNHDA, SQIVND (reference sequence). The CDR3 has 13 residues. The sequenced CDR3 bases are TGTGCCAGTAGCCTCGGGACAGTGGTGGGC. The encoded protein is CASSLGTVVG. The whole CDR3 protein is CASSLGTVVGYTF.

On this clone: The read ends 3 residues early relative to the CDR3; the germline J gene fills the gap. The V gene is TRBV7-9, the J gene TRBJ2-3; tentative D call: TRBD2 (7 bases). CDR3 length equals 15 residues. V was pared by 5 bases and J by 2 bases, with 14 bases between. CDR1 is SEHNR, CDR2 FQNEAQ, per germline (reference sequence). The CDR3 DNA, read in part, is TGTGCCAGCAGCCCGTCGGGGGGCTACACAGATACG. Translation: CASSPSGGYTDT. The complete CDR3 reads CASSPSGGYTDTQYF.

As for this clone: The CDR3 is cut off 3 residues early in the read; its end comes from the germline J gene. The chain has TRBV20-1 and TRBJ2-7, with D perhaps TRBD1 (6 bases). Germline V CDR1 and CDR2: DFQATT, SNEGSKA (reference sequence). V lost 6 bases and J 2 bases, leaving 17 bases between the germline ends. This CDR3 has 14 amino acids. Partial CDR3 DNA: TGCAGTGCCCCCCGGCGGACAGACCCCTACGAG. Protein product: CSAPRRTDPYE. The whole CDR3 protein reads CSAPRRTDPYEQYF.

Concerning this clone: The read terminates 3 residues before the CDR3 end, so the remaining end is supplied by the germline J gene. V usage is TRBV7-3 and J usage is TRBJ2-2; unclear D gene. Trimming shortened V by 2 bases and J by 4 bases, and 5 bases separated the two germline ends. The germline V gene encodes CDR1 SGHTA and CDR2 FQGTGA. There are 13 residues in the CDR3. The CDR3 bases that were read are TGTGCCAGCAGCTTACTCCCCACCGGGGAG. Translated, it gives CASSLLPTGE. The entire CDR3 sequence reads CASSLLPTGELFF.

Comments on this clone: The DNA ends 3 residues before the CDR3 does, and the rest of the CDR3 is filled in from the germline J gene. The J gene is TRBJ2-3, the V gene TRBV5-1, with D maybe TRBD1 (6 bases). Germline V lookup: CDR1 SGHRS, CDR2 YFSETQ. V was shortened by 1 base and J by 8 bases, with 8 bases between the two germline ends. The CDR3 covers 12 residues. CDR3 loop: CASSLWGRTQYF. CDR3 DNA, as far as it was read: TGCGCCAGCAGCTTGTGGGGGCGTACG.

In regard to this clone: The CDR3 goes on 3 residues after the read ends, and that part is filled in from the germline J gene. The chain links TRBV19 to TRBJ2-3, with 8 nucleotides matching TRBD1. Germline assignment: CDR1 LNHDA and CDR2 SQIVND (reference sequence). J lost 4 bases, V lost 8 bases, and 11 bases had no gene match. This CDR3 spans 15 amino acids. CDR3 amino acids: CASSLGQGPPDTQYF. CDR3 DNA (partial): TGTGCCAGTTCCCTTGGACAGGGACCCCCAGATACG. Drawing the rest from reference TRBV19 and TRBJ2-3, the complete variable domain is DGGITQSPKYLFRKEGQNVTLSCEQNLNHDAMYWYRQDPGQGLRLIYYSQIVNDFQKGDIAEGYSVSREKKESFPLTVTSAQKNPTAFYLCASSLGQGPPDTQYFGPGTRLTVL.

Comments on this clone: The read terminates 3 residues before the CDR3 end, so the remaining end is supplied by the germline J gene. The V gene is TRBV29-1, the J gene TRBJ1-2; perhaps TRBD1 as D (6 bases). CDR3 length equals 15 residues. With 8 bases removed from V and 2 bases from J, the gap between germline ends came to 21 bases. Germline V gene lookup returns CDR1 SQVTM and CDR2 ANQGSEA. Here the CDR3 reads CSSSSPGAGNYGYTF. CDR3 DNA (partial): TGCAGCTCGTCCTCGCCAGGGGCTGGAAACTATGGC.

Comments on this clone: The sequence runs out 3 residues before the end of the CDR3; the remainder is reconstructed from the germline J gene. The chain carries TRBV6-1 and TRBJ2-7; 10 bases agree with TRBD2. With 1 base clipped from V and 3 bases from J, the junction kept 3 bases outside the gene matches. The CDR3 has 15 residues. CDR1 and CDR2 (germline): MNHNS, SASEGT. CDR3 residues: CASSEEASGSYEQYF. The sequenced part of the CDR3 DNA is TGTGCCAGCAGTGAAGAGGCTAGCGGGAGCTACGAG.

As regards this clone: The DNA ends 3 residues before the CDR3 does, and the rest of the CDR3 is filled in from the germline J gene. The chain is built from TRBV5-1 and TRBJ2-3, with TRBD2 identical over 8 bases. CDR1 and CDR2 from the germline V gene are SGHRS and YFSETQ. This CDR3 region has 14 residues. CDR3 bases read: TGCGCCAGCAGCTCAGGGACTAGGGAAGAGACG. It translates to CASSSGTREET. The CDR3, in full, reads CASSSGTREETQYF.

CDR3 region: CASSQERGGYNEQFF. Partial CDR3 DNA: TGTGCCAGCAGCCAGGAGCGGGGTGGGTATAATGAG. This chain connects TRBV7-9 to TRBJ2-1; TRBD2 matches 7 bases. The read finishes 3 residues shy of the CDR3 end, and the germline J gene is used to complete it. V lost 5 bases, J lost 7 bases, and 11 bases stayed unmatched. From germline, CDR1 is SEHNR and CDR2 FQNEAQ (reference sequence). The CDR3 loop spans 15 amino acids.

A note on this clone: The read finishes 3 residues shy of the CDR3 end, and the germline J gene is used to complete it. V and J are TRBV4-2 and TRBJ1-4; possibly TRBD1 for D (6 bases). CDR1 and CDR2 (germline): LGHNA, YNFKEQ. V was shortened by 5 bases and J by 1 base, with 8 bases between the two germline ends. CDR3 size: 14 residues. The CDR3 protein is CASSRTETNEKLFF. CDR3 DNA, as far as it was read: TGTGCCAGCAGCAGGACAGAAACTAATGAAAAA.

Concerning this clone: The observed sequence ends 3 residues before the CDR3 terminus, with the missing tail filled in from the germline J gene. The chain couples TRBV18 to TRBJ1-1, with 10 bases fitting TRBD1. CDR1 and CDR2 from the germline V gene are KGHSH and LQKENI. Unmatched junction bases numbered 1, after V lost 0 bases and J lost 0 bases. CDR3 length equals 16 residues. Incomplete CDR3 DNA: TGTGCCAGCTCACCACCGACAGGGGGCCTGAACACTGAA. Its protein product is CASSPPTGGLNTE. The whole CDR3 protein reads CASSPPTGGLNTEAFF.

CDR3 sequence: CATGPQRYNEQFF. The CDR3 bases that were read are TGTGCCACCGGGCCTCAGCGGTACAATGAG. The chain is built from TRBV7-2 and TRBJ2-1, with D perhaps matching TRBD2 (5 bases). The CDR3 is cut off 3 residues early in the read; its end comes from the germline J gene. This CDR3 region has 13 residues. CDR1 is SGHTA and CDR2 is FQGNSA in the germline V gene. The ends were cut back, 10 bases at V and 4 bases at J, with 14 bases in the middle.

Details on this clone: The DNA ends 3 residues before the CDR3 does, and the rest of the CDR3 is filled in from the germline J gene. The chain carries TRBV7-9 and TRBJ2-1; D not certain. Trimming pared 1 base from V and 6 bases from J, leaving 7 bases between. Germline V gene data show CDR1 as SEHNR and CDR2 as FQNEAQ (reference sequence). There are 13 residues in the CDR3. This CDR3 reads CASSLVVANEQFF. The sequenced CDR3 bases are TGTGCCAGCAGCTTAGTGGTAGCCAATGAG.

Concerning this clone: Read sequence stops 3 residues before the CDR3 end, and the germline J gene provides the missing end. This chain connects TRBV29-1 to TRBJ2-3; maybe TRBD1 (6 bases). CDR1 and CDR2 (germline): SQVTM, ANQGSEA. This CDR3 has 13 residues. This CDR3 reads CSVTDRYQETQYF. The part of the CDR3 DNA that was read is TGCAGCGTTACAGACAGGTACCAAGAGACG.

Remarks on this clone: The CDR3 goes on 3 residues after the read ends, and that part is filled in from the germline J gene. The chain is built from TRBV5-4 and TRBJ2-2, with 7 bases matching TRBD1. This CDR3 region has 14 residues. Germline-derived CDR1 and CDR2 are SGHNT and YYREEE (reference sequence). The sequenced CDR3 bases are TGTGCCAGCAGCTTCGGGACAGATAATTCACCG. This gives the protein CASSFGTDNSP. The entire CDR3 protein is CASSFGTDNSPLFF.

As for this clone: The read gets to within 3 residues of the CDR3 end, and the germline J gene fills in the rest. The rearrangement uses TRBV5-1 and TRBJ2-3, with D maybe TRBD2 (6 bases). This CDR3 is built from 15 residues. Germline V gene data show CDR1 as SGHRS and CDR2 as YFSETQ. V lost 1 base to trimming and J lost 0 bases, with 9 bases between them. Here the CDR3 reads CASSLTSPSTDTQYF. Partial CDR3 DNA: TGCGCCAGCAGCTTGACTAGCCCCAGCACAGATACG. Complete variable domain (other parts from reference TRBV5-1 and TRBJ2-3): KAGVTQTPRYLIKTRGQQVTLSCSPISGHRSVSWYQQTPGQGLQFLFEYFSETQRNKGNFPGRFSGRQFSNSRSEMNVSTLELGDSALYLCASSLTSPSTDTQYFGPGTRLTVL.

As for this clone: The read is 3 residues too short to cover the CDR3 end, so that end is filled in from the germline J gene. The V and J genes are TRBV7-6 and TRBJ2-7; TRBD1 agrees at 8 bases. Germline-derived CDR1 and CDR2 are SGHVS and FNYEAQ. J lost 6 bases, V lost 1 base, and 17 bases had no gene match. The CDR3 totals 18 residues. CDR3 bases read: TGTGCCAGCAGCTTAGTTGGACGGTGGACAGGGATGCCAGGCGAG. This sequence encodes CASSLVGRWTGMPGE. The full-length CDR3 reads as CASSLVGRWTGMPGEQYF.

Note on this clone: The read falls 3 residues short of the CDR3 end, and the missing part is taken from the germline J gene. This chain uses TRBV6-2 or TRBV6-3 with TRBJ2-2, with 11 positions matching TRBD2. Unmatched junction bases numbered 3, after V lost 2 bases and J lost 4 bases. There are 16 residues in the CDR3. The germline CDR1 and CDR2 sequences are MNHEY and SVGEGT. The chain's CDR3 is CASSYASGRPTGELFF. Incomplete CDR3 DNA: TGTGCCAGCAGTTACGCTAGCGGGAGGCCCACCGGGGAG.

On this clone: The CDR3 end falls 3 residues outside the read, so it is completed with the germline J gene. V usage is TRBV19 and J usage is TRBJ2-3; 7 bases match TRBD1. Per germline, CDR1 LNHDA and CDR2 SQIVND (reference sequence). The CDR3 has 14 amino acids. V shed 5 bases, J shed 5 bases, and the junction held 7 bases outside the gene matches. CDR3 sequence reads: CASSADRAGDTQYF. The sequenced CDR3 bases are TGTGCCAGTAGTGCCGACAGGGCCGGAGATACG.